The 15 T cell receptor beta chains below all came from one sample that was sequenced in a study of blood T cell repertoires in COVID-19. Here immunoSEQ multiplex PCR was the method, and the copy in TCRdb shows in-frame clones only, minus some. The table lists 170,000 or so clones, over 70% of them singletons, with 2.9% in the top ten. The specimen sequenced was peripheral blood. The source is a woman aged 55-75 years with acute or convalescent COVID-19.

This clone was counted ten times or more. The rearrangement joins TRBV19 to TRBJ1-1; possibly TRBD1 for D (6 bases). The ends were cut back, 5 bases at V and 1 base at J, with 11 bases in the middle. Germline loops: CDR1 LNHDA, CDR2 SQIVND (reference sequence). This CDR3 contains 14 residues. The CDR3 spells CASSRGQPNTEAFF. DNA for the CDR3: TGTGCCAGTAGTCGAGGACAGCCGAACACTGAAGCTTTCTTT.

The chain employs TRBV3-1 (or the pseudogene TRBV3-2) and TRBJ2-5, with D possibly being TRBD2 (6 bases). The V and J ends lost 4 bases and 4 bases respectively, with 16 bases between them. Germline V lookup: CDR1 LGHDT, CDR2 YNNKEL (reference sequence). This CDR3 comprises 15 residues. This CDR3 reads CASSPLSGTGETQYF. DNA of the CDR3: TGTGCCAGCAGCCCACTTAGCGGAACAGGAGAGACCCAGTACTTC.

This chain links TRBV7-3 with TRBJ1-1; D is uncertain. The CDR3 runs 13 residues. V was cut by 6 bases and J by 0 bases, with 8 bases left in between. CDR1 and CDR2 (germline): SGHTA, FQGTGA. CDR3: CASRLAVNTEAFF. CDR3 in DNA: TGTGCCAGCAGGTTGGCGGTGAACACTGAAGCTTTCTTT.

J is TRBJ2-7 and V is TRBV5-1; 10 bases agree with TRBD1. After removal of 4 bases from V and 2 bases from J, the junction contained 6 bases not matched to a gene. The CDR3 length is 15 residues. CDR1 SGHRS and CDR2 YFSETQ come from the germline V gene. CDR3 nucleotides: TGCGCCAGCAGCCCGGGGACAGGGGATGCCTACGAGCAGTACTTC. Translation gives CASSPGTGDAYEQYF.

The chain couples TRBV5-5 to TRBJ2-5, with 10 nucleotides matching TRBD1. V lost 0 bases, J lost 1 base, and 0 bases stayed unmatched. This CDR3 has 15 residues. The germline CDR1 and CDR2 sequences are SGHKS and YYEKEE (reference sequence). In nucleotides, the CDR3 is TGTGCCAGCAGCTTGGGGACAGGGGGCCAAGAGACCCAGTACTTC. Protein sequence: CASSLGTGGQETQYF.

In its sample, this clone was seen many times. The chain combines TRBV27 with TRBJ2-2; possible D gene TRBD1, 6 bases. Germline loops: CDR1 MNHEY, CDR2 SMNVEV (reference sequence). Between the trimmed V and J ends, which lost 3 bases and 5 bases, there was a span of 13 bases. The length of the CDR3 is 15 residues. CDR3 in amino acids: CASSLQGTRTGELFF. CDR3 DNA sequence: TGTGCCAGCAGTTTGCAGGGGACAAGGACCGGGGAGCTGTTTTTT.

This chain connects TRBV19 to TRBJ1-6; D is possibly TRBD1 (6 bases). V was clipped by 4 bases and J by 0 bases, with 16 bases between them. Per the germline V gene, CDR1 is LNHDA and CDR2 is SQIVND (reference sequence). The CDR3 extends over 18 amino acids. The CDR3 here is CASSKYGGRSSYNSPLHF. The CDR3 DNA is TGTGCCAGTAGTAAATATGGGGGCCGGAGCTCCTATAATTCACCCCTCCACTTT.

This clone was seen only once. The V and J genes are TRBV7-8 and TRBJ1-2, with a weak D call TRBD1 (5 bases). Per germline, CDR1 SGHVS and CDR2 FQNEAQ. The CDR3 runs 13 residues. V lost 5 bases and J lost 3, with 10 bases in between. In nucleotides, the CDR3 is TGTGCCAGCAGCCCCGGGACTGACTATGGCTACACCTTC. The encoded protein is CASSPGTDYGYTF.

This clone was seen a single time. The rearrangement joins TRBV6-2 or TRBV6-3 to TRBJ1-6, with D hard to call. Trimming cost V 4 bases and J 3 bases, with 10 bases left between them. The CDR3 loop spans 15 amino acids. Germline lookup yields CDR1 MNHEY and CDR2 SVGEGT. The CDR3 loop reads CASSSRPNYNSPLHF. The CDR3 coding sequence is TGTGCCAGCAGTTCGCGGCCGAACTATAATTCACCCCTCCACTTT.

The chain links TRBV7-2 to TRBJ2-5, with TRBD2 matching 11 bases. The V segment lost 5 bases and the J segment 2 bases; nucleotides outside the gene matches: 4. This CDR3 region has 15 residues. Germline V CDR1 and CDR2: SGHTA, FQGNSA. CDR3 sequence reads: CASSPSGGRQETQYF. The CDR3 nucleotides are TGTGCCAGCAGCCCTAGCGGGGGGCGACAAGAGACCCAGTACTTC.

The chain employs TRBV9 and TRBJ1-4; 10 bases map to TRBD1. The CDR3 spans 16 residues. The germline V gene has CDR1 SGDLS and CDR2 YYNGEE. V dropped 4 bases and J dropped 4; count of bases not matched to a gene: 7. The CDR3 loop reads CASSPRGTGDNEKLFF. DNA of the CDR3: TGTGCCAGCAGCCCCCGCGGGACAGGGGATAATGAAAAACTGTTTTTT.

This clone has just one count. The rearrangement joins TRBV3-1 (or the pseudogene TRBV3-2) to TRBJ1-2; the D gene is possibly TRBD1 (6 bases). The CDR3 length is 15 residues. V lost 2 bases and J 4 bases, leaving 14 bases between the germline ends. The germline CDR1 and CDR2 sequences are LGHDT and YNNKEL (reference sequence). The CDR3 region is CASSQQGTPSYGYTF. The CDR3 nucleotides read TGTGCCAGCAGCCAACAGGGGACCCCATCCTATGGCTACACCTTC.

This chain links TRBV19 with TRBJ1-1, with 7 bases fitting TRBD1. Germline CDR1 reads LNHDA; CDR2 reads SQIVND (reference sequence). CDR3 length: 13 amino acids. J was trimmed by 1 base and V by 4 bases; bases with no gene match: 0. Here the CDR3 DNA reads TGTGCCAGTAGTAGGACAGGGAACACTGAAGCTTTCTTT. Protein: CASSRTGNTEAFF.

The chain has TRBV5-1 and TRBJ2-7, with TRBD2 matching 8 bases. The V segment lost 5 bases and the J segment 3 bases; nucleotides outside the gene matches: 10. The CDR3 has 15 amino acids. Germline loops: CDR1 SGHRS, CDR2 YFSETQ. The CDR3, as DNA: TGCGCCAGCAGGGGGAGCGGGGGCCCCCTCTACGAGCAGTACTTC. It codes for CASRGSGGPLYEQYF.

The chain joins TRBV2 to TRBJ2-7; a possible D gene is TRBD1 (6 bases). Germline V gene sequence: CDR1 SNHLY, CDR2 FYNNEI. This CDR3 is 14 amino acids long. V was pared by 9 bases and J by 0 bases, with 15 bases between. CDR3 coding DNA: TGTGCCAGTCTCTCAGGGGTCCACTCCTACGAGCAGTACTTC. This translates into CASLSGVHSYEQYF.